The 3 T cell receptor beta chains in this list originate from one sample, sequenced in a study of cytomegalovirus exposure and HLA in healthy donors. TCRdb keeps only in-frame clones here, not all; method: immunoSEQ multiplex PCR. The profile covers fewer than 200,000 clones, with 85% appearing a single time and about a sixth taken by the ten largest. Sequenced material: PBMCs. The receptor source for this set is a man aged 18 to 29 in good health and CMV-seropositive.

Concerning this clone itself: This sample also contains other DNA sequences that code for the same CDR3. The J gene is TRBJ2-2, the V gene TRBV5-1; 14 nucleotides align to TRBD2. Germline trimming cut 0 bases from V and 6 bases from J; bases unmatched to any gene: 1. CDR1 and CDR2 from the germline V gene are SGHRS and YFSETQ. The CDR3 contains 16 residues. This CDR3 reads CASSLGLAGGAGELFF. The CDR3 DNA reads TGCGCCAGCAGCTTGGGACTAGCGGGAGGGGCCGGGGAGCTGTTTTTT.

This chain connects TRBV28 to TRBJ1-5; 9 bases are shared with TRBD1. This CDR3 contains 15 residues. V was clipped by 4 bases and J by 6 bases; unmatched bases: 7. The germline V gene has CDR1 MDHEN and CDR2 SYDVKM. CDR3 coding DNA: TGTGCCAGCAGTTCCGGGACAGGGCGTACTCAGCCCCAGCATTTT. This encodes CASSSGTGRTQPQHF.

The rearrangement links TRBV6-5 to TRBJ2-1; D perhaps matches TRBD2 (6 bases). This CDR3 is 15 amino acids long. Per the germline V gene, CDR1 is MNHEY and CDR2 is SVGAGI. Trimming cost V 6 bases and J 8 bases, with 20 bases left between them. CDR3 in DNA: TGTGCCAGCAGGTACCTACCGGGCGGGGCCGATGAGCAGTTCTTC. Amino acid sequence: CASRYLPGGADEQFF.